The table lists the clone carrying this T cell receptor (beta chain) with many counts. Its antigen is still unknown. Amplification of TCR beta CDR3 regions was performed using RNA transcripts as template. Using the HTBI primer set, a first-round RT-PCR was run on the TCR CDR3. TCRdb independently ran MiXCR on the multiplex PCR reads; one entry per CDR3 protein. The repertoire consists of some 350,000 distinct CDR3 sequences, with approximately 14% occurring once and the leading ten covering about 20%. These data are taken from a study of T cells in Graves' hyperthyroidism and ophthalmopathy. Study-wide findings and caveats: In blood, most of the thyroid clonotypes expanded above 0.001 were also present.

Among ophthalmopathy patients, the Clinical Activity Score reached at least 3, the NOSPECS grade reached at least 4, and duration remained under 3 months. Losses at the gene ends were 2 bases for V and 5 bases for J; bases not matched to a gene: 9. Per germline, CDR1 SGHTA and CDR2 FQGTGA. The CDR3 totals 16 residues. This clonotype was obtained from a woman in her sixties or seventies with Graves' ophthalmopathy. The gene calls are TRBV7-3 and TRBJ2-1; 7 bases align to TRBD2. The sample comprised blood. The CDR3 loop is CASSLASGTGNNEQFF. In DNA form, the CDR3 reads TGTGCCAGCAGCTTAGCCAGCGGGACGGGGAACAATGAGCAGTTCTTC.